These T cell receptor beta chains were read from a single sample in a study of CD8 T cells in ankylosing spondylitis. TCRdb passed the 5' RACE reads through MiXCR, listing each CDR3 protein once. The table shows some 270,000 distinct CDR3 sequences, with over 15% occurring only once. Sequences were obtained from blood, either unsorted or a sorted T cell fraction (not recorded which). These receptor sequences come from a male donor with ankylosing spondylitis or in good health (not recorded which). CDR3s include the opening cysteine and the closing phenylalanine or tryptophan. The D gene is left open where the match is weak. The size of a clone is reported for some rows only, either as once, few or many, or as a class for expanded clones.

cdr3_aa: CASYPGTGNYLAKNIQYF
cdr3_nt: TGTGCCAGCTATCCCGGGACAGGAAATTACCTAGCCAAAAACATTCAGTACTTC
j_call: TRBJ2-4
clone_size: few
d_call: TRBD1
v_call: TRBV6-1

cdr3_aa: CASSARRGDNQPQHF
cdr3_nt: TGCGCCAGCAGCGCACGCAGAGGGGACAATCAGCCCCAGCATTTT
j_call: TRBJ1-5
clone_size: few
d_call: -
v_call: TRBV4-3

cdr3_aa: CSARRRESQETQYF
cdr3_nt: TGCAGTGCTAGAAGGCGGGAGAGCCAAGAGACCCAGTACTTC
j_call: TRBJ2-5
clone_size: -
d_call: TRBD2
v_call: TRBV20-1

cdr3_aa: CSVLAGINEQFF
cdr3_nt: TGCAGCGTTTTGGCGGGGATCAATGAGCAGTTCTTC
j_call: TRBJ2-1
clone_size: many
d_call: -
v_call: TRBV29-1

cdr3_aa: CSARGHGESSYNEQFF
cdr3_nt: TGCAGTGCTAGAGGACACGGGGAAAGCTCCTACAATGAGCAGTTCTTC
j_call: TRBJ2-1
clone_size: -
d_call: -
v_call: TRBV20-1

cdr3_aa: CASSNSGTSGSAQYF
cdr3_nt: TGTGCCAGCAGCAACTCCGGGACTAGCGGGTCAGCGCAGTACTTC
j_call: TRBJ2-7
clone_size: few
d_call: TRBD2
v_call: TRBV27

cdr3_aa: CASSLVLADTDTQYF
cdr3_nt: TGCGCCAGCAGCTTGGTGCTAGCGGATACAGATACGCAGTATTTT
j_call: TRBJ2-3
clone_size: -
d_call: TRBD2
v_call: TRBV5-1

cdr3_aa: CASRIRGDEKLFF
cdr3_nt: TGTGCCAGCAGAATCAGGGGAGATGAAAAACTGTTTTTT
j_call: TRBJ1-4
clone_size: -
d_call: -
v_call: TRBV11-1

cdr3_aa: CSAGSGRSYEQYF
cdr3_nt: TGCAGTGCTGGAAGCGGGAGGTCCTACGAGCAGTACTTC
j_call: TRBJ2-7
clone_size: few
d_call: TRBD2
v_call: TRBV20-1

cdr3_aa: CASGLAGIYEQYF
cdr3_nt: TGCGCCAGTGGACTAGCGGGCATCTACGAGCAGTACTTC
j_call: TRBJ2-7
clone_size: few
d_call: TRBD2
v_call: TRBV10-2

cdr3_aa: CASGSRDTQYF
cdr3_nt: TGTGCCAGCGGATCCAGAGATACGCAGTATTTT
j_call: TRBJ2-3
clone_size: -
d_call: -
v_call: TRBV6-2/TRBV6-3

cdr3_aa: CASSEGFNEQFF
cdr3_nt: TGTGCCAGCAGTGAGGGGTTCAATGAGCAGTTCTTC
j_call: TRBJ2-1
clone_size: few
d_call: -
v_call: TRBV6-1

cdr3_aa: CASSQDRTSVAGELFF
cdr3_nt: TGTGCCAGCAGCCAAGATCGGACTAGCGTGGCCGGGGAGCTGTTTTTT
j_call: TRBJ2-2
clone_size: -
d_call: TRBD2
v_call: TRBV4-2

cdr3_aa: CSAPSPASGRAVYEQYF
cdr3_nt: TGCAGTGCGCCCTCCCCCGCTAGCGGGAGGGCCGTTTACGAGCAGTACTTC
j_call: TRBJ2-7
clone_size: few
d_call: TRBD2
v_call: TRBV20-1

cdr3_aa: CASSQTGGEAAGELFF
cdr3_nt: TGTGCCAGCAGCCAAACAGGGGGCGAAGCGGCCGGGGAGCTGTTTTTT
j_call: TRBJ2-2
clone_size: -
d_call: TRBD1
v_call: TRBV7-3

cdr3_aa: CASSPRLAETYNEQFF
cdr3_nt: TGTGCCAGCAGCCCCAGACTAGCCGAGACCTACAATGAGCAGTTCTTC
j_call: TRBJ2-1
clone_size: few
d_call: TRBD2
v_call: TRBV27

cdr3_aa: CASGQGSSYEQYF
cdr3_nt: TGTGCCAGCGGCCAGGGGAGCTCCTACGAGCAGTACTTC
j_call: TRBJ2-7
clone_size: few
d_call: -
v_call: TRBV10-3

cdr3_aa: CASSSGDYNEQFF
cdr3_nt: TGCGCCAGCAGCTCGGGGGACTACAATGAGCAGTTCTTC
j_call: TRBJ2-1
clone_size: many
d_call: -
v_call: TRBV5-1

cdr3_aa: CASSPRLAGEVADTQYF
cdr3_nt: TGTGCCAGCAGTCCCAGACTAGCGGGAGAGGTGGCAGATACGCAGTATTTT
j_call: TRBJ2-3
clone_size: many
d_call: TRBD2
v_call: TRBV12-3/TRBV12-4

cdr3_aa: CASSQEGSGNTIYF
cdr3_nt: TGCGCCAGCAGCCAAGAGGGATCTGGAAACACCATATATTTT
j_call: TRBJ1-3
clone_size: many
d_call: -
v_call: TRBV5-1

cdr3_aa: CSVESGAYEQYF
cdr3_nt: TGCAGCGTTGAATCCGGCGCGTACGAGCAGTACTTC
j_call: TRBJ2-7
clone_size: many
d_call: -
v_call: TRBV29-1

cdr3_aa: CASSPPGGSYNEQFF
cdr3_nt: TGTGCCAGCAGCCCCCCGGGGGGCTCCTACAATGAGCAGTTCTTC
j_call: TRBJ2-1
clone_size: -
d_call: TRBD2
v_call: TRBV7-3

cdr3_aa: CSADRTGQETYEQYF
cdr3_nt: TGCAGTGCTGATCGCACGGGACAGGAAACCTACGAGCAGTACTTC
j_call: TRBJ2-7
clone_size: -
d_call: TRBD1
v_call: TRBV20-1

cdr3_aa: CATSRDTPGFNTGELFF
cdr3_nt: TGTGCCACCAGCAGAGATACGCCAGGGTTCAACACCGGGGAGCTGTTTTTT
j_call: TRBJ2-2
clone_size: few
d_call: -
v_call: TRBV15

cdr3_aa: CASSPDNSNTGELFF
cdr3_nt: TGTGCCAGCAGCCCCGACAATTCGAACACCGGGGAGCTGTTTTTT
j_call: TRBJ2-2
clone_size: -
d_call: -
v_call: TRBV7-3

cdr3_aa: CASSQWGGEQYF
cdr3_nt: TGCGCCAGCAGCCAATGGGGGGGCGAGCAGTACTTC
j_call: TRBJ2-7
clone_size: -
d_call: TRBD2
v_call: TRBV4-3

cdr3_aa: CASSLVASGRSETQYF
cdr3_nt: TGTGCCAGCAGCCTGGTGGCTAGCGGGAGATCGGAGACCCAGTACTTC
j_call: TRBJ2-5
clone_size: many
d_call: TRBD2
v_call: TRBV13

cdr3_aa: CASSSDLRDYEQYF
cdr3_nt: TGTGCCAGCAGCTCGGACTTACGTGACTACGAGCAGTACTTC
j_call: TRBJ2-7
clone_size: -
d_call: -
v_call: TRBV7-9

cdr3_aa: CANTLPFLRNEQFF
cdr3_nt: TGTGCCAACACACTACCCTTTCTGAGGAATGAGCAGTTCTTC
j_call: TRBJ2-1
clone_size: -
d_call: -
v_call: TRBV14

cdr3_aa: CASSSNRGAGANVLTF
cdr3_nt: TGTGCCAGCAGCTCTAACAGGGGAGCTGGGGCCAACGTCCTGACTTTC
j_call: TRBJ2-6
clone_size: -
d_call: TRBD1
v_call: TRBV7-9

cdr3_aa: CASSLVSVSFLLDSGANVLTF
cdr3_nt: TGTGCCAGCAGCTTAGTCTCAGTCAGCTTCCTATTAGACTCTGGGGCCAACGTCCTGACTTTC
j_call: TRBJ2-6
clone_size: -
d_call: -
v_call: TRBV11-2

cdr3_aa: CASSQEGLAGEQYF
cdr3_nt: TGCGCCAGCAGCCAAGAGGGGTTAGCTGGAGAGCAGTACTTC
j_call: TRBJ2-7
clone_size: many
d_call: -
v_call: TRBV4-1

cdr3_aa: CASSQEVSGLSYEQYF
cdr3_nt: TGCGCCAGCAGCCAAGAGGTTAGCGGCCTCTCCTACGAGCAGTACTTC
j_call: TRBJ2-7
clone_size: few
d_call: -
v_call: TRBV4-3

cdr3_aa: CASGTGTRGGTDTQYF
cdr3_nt: TGTGCCAGCGGGACAGGGACGAGGGGGGGCACAGATACGCAGTATTTT
j_call: TRBJ2-3
clone_size: -
d_call: TRBD1
v_call: TRBV4-2

cdr3_aa: CASSIPPTGVNTEAFF
cdr3_nt: TGTGCCAGTAGTATCCCCCCCACAGGGGTGAACACTGAAGCTTTCTTT
j_call: TRBJ1-1
clone_size: few
d_call: TRBD1
v_call: TRBV19